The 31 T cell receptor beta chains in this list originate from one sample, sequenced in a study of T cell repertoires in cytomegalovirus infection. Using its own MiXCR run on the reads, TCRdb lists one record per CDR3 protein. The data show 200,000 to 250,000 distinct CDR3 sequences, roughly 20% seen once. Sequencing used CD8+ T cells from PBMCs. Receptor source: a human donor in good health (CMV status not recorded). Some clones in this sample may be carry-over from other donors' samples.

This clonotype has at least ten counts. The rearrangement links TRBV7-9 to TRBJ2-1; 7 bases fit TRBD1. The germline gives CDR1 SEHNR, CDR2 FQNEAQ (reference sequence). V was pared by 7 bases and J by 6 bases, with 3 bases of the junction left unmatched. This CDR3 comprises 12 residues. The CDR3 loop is CASNQGVNEQFF. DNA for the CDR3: TGTGCCAGCAACCAGGGGGTCAATGAGCAGTTCTTC. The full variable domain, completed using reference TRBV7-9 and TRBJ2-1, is DTGVSQNPRHKITKRGQNVTFRCDPISEHNRLYWYRQTLGQGPEFLTYFQNEAQLEKSRLLSDRFSAERPKGSFSTLEIQRTEQGDSAMYLCASNQGVNEQFFGPGTRLTVL.

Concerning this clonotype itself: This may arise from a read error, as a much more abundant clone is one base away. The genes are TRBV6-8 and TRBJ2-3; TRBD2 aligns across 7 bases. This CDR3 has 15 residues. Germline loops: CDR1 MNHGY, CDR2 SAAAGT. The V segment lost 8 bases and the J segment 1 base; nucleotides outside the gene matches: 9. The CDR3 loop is CASGPVAGGTDTQYF. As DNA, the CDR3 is TGTGCCAGCGGTCCCGTTGCGGGGGGCACAGATACGCAGTATTTT.

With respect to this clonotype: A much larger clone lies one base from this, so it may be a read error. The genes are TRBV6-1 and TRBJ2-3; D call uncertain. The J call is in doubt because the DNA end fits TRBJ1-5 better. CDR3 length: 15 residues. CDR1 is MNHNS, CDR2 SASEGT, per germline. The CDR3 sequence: CASTPTRLGPDTQHF. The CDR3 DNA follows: TGTGCCAGCACCCCCACGAGGCTAGGTCCAGATACGCAGCATTTT.

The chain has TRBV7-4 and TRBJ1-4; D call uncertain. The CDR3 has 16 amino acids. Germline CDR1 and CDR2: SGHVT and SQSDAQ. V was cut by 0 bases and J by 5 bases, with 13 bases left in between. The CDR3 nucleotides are TGTGCCAGCAGCTTAGCGGGTTTCGTAAACAATGAAAAACTGTTTTTT. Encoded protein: CASSLAGFVNNEKLFF.

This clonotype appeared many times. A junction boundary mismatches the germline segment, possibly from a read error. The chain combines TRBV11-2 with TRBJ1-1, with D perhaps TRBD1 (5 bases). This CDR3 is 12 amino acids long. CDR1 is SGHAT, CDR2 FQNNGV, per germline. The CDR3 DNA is TGTGCCAGCAGCTCCGGGGGGACTGAAGCCTTCTTT. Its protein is CASSSGGTEAFF.

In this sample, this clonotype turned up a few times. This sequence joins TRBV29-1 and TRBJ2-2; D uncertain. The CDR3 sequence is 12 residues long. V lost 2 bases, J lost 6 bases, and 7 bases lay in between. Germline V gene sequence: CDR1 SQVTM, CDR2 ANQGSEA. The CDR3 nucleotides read TGCAGCGTTGAACCGACCTCCGGGGAGCTGTTTTTT. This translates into CSVEPTSGELFF.

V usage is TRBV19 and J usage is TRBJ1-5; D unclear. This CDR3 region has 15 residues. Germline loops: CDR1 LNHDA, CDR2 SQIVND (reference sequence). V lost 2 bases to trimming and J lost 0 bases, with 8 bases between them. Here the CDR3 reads CASSIRVYSNQPQHF. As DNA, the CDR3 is TGTGCCAGTAGTATACGAGTTTATAGCAATCAGCCCCAGCATTTT. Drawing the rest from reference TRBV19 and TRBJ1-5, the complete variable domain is DGGITQSPKYLFRKEGQNVTLSCEQNLNHDAMYWYRQDPGQGLRLIYYSQIVNDFQKGDIAEGYSVSREKKESFPLTVTSAQKNPTAFYLCASSIRVYSNQPQHFGDGTRLSIL.

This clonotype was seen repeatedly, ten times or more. CDR3 nucleotides: TGTGCCAGCAGCTCTCACCTGTTCCCGACGAGGGGCTACACCTTC. Protein sequence: CASSSHLFPTRGYTF. The chain uses TRBV7-9 and TRBJ1-2; D uncertain. The CDR3 consists of 15 residues. CDR1 and CDR2 from the germline V gene are SEHNR and FQNEAQ (reference sequence). Trimming pared 4 bases from V and 8 bases from J, leaving 20 bases between. Combining the CDR3 with reference TRBV7-9 and TRBJ1-2 gives the whole variable domain DTGVSQNPRHKITKRGQNVTFRCDPISEHNRLYWYRQTLGQGPEFLTYFQNEAQLEKSRLLSDRFSAERPKGSFSTLEIQRTEQGDSAMYLCASSSHLFPTRGYTFGSGTRLTVV.

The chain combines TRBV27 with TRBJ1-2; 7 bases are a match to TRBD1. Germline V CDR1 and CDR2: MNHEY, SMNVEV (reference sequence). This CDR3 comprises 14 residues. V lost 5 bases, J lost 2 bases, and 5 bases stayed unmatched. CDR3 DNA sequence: TGTGCCAGCAGTCCCCTGGGACAGAACTATGGCTACACCTTC. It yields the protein CASSPLGQNYGYTF.

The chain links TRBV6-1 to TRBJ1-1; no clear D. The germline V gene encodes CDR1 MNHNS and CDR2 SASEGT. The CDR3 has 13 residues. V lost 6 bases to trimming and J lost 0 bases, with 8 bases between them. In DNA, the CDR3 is TGTGCCAGCAGATGGACGTTGAACACTGAAGCTTTCTTT. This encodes CASRWTLNTEAFF.

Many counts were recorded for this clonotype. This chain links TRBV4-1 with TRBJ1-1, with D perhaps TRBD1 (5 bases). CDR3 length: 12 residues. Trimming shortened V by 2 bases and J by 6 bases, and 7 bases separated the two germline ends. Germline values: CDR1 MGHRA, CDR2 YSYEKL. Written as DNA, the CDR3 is TGCGCCAGCAGCCAAAAGGGGTCTGAAGCTTTCTTT. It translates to CASSQKGSEAFF.

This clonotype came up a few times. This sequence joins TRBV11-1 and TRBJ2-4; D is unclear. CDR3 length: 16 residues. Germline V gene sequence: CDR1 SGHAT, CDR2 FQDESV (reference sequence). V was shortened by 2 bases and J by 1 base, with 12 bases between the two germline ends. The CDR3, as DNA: TGTGCCAGCAGCTTATCGACTGGTGGGGCCAAAAACATTCAGTACTTC. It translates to CASSLSTGGAKNIQYF.

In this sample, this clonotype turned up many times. CDR3 sequence: CASSTGTYEQYF. The CDR3 bases are TGTGCCAGCAGCACAGGTACCTACGAGCAGTACTTC. V usage is TRBV7-9 and J usage is TRBJ2-7; perhaps TRBD1 as D (5 bases). The CDR3 sequence is 12 residues long. Trimming took 5 bases from V and 2 from J, leaving 7 bases between them. Germline V lookup: CDR1 SEHNR, CDR2 FQNEAQ (reference sequence).

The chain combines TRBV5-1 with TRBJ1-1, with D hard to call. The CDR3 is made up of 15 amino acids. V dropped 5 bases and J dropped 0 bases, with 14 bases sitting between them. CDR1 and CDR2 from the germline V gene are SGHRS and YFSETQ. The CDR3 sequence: CASSLWGGLNTEAFF. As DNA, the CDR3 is TGCGCCAGCAGTCTGTGGGGAGGGCTGAACACTGAAGCTTTCTTT. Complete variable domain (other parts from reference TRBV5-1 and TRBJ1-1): KAGVTQTPRYLIKTRGQQVTLSCSPISGHRSVSWYQQTPGQGLQFLFEYFSETQRNKGNFPGRFSGRQFSNSRSEMNVSTLELGDSALYLCASSLWGGLNTEAFFGQGTRLTVV.

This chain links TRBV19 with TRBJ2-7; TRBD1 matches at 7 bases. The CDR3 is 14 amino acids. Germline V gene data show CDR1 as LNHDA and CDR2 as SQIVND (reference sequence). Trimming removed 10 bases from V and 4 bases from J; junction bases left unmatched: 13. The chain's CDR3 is CATQTGQRPYEQYF. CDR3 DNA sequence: TGTGCCACCCAAACGGGACAGCGCCCTTACGAGCAGTACTTC.

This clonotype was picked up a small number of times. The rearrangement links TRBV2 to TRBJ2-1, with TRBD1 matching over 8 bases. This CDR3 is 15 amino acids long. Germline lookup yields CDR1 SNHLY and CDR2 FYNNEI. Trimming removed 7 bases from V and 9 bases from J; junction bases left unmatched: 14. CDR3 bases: TGTGCCAGCATCAGGTCTGTGGCAGGGGGCTTTGAGCAGTTCTTC. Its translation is CASIRSVAGGFEQFF. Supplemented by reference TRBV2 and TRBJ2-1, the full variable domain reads EPEVTQTPSHQVTQMGQEVILRCVPISNHLYFYWYRQILGQKVEFLVSFYNNEISEKSEIFDDQFSVERPDGSNFTLKIRSTKLEDSAMYFCASIRSVAGGFEQFFGPGTRLTVL.

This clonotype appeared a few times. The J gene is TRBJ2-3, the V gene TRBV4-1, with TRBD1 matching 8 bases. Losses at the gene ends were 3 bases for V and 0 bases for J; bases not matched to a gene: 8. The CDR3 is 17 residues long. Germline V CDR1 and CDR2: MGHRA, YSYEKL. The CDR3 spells CASSQDRVDISTDTQYF. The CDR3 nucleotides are TGCGCCAGCAGCCAGGACAGGGTCGACATTAGCACAGATACGCAGTATTTT.

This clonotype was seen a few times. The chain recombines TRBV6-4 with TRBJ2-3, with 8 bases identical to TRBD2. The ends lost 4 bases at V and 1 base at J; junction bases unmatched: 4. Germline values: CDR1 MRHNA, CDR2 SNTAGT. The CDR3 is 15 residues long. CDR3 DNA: TGTGCCAGCAGTGGGACTAGCTCAGGCACAGATACGCAGTATTTT. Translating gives CASSGTSSGTDTQYF.

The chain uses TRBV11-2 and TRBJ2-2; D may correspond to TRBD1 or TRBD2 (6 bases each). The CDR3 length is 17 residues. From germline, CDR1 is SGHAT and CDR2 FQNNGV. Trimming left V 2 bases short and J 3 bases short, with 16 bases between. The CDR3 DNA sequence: TGTGCCAGCAGCTTAAGGCGAAGGGGGGCGGACACCGGGGAGCTGTTTTTT. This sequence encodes CASSLRRRGADTGELFF.

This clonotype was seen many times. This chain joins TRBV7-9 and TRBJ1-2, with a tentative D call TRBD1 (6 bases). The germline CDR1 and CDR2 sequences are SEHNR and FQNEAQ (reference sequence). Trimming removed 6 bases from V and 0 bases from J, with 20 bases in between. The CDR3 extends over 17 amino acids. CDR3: CASRERDTSKANYGYTF. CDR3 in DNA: TGTGCCAGCAGGGAACGGGACACCTCAAAAGCTAACTATGGCTACACCTTC.

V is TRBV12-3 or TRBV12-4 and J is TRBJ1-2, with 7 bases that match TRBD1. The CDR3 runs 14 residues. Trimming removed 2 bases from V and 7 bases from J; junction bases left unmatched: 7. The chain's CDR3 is CASSLFGTEAGYTF. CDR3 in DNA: TGTGCCAGCAGTTTATTTGGGACAGAGGCTGGCTACACCTTC.

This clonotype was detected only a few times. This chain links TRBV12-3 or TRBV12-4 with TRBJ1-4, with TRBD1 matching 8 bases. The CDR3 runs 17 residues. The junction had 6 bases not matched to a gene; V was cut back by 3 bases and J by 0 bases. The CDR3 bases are TGTGCCAGCAGTTTCCCCGGGACAGGCCCAACTAATGAAAAACTGTTTTTT. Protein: CASSFPGTGPTNEKLFF.

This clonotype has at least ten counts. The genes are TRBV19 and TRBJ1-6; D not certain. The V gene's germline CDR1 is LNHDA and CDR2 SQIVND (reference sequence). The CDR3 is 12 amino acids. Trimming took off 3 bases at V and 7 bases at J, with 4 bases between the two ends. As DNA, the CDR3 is TGTGCCAGTAGTATCGGAAATTCACCCCTCCACTTT. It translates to CASSIGNSPLHF.

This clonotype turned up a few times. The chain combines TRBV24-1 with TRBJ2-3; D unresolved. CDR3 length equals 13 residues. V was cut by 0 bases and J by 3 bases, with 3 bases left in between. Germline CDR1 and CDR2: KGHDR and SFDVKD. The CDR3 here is CATSDLDTDTQYF. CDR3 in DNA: TGTGCCACCAGTGATTTGGATACAGATACGCAGTATTTT.

The CDR3 here is CSARDRGRPYEQYF. The CDR3 region has the DNA TGCAGTGCTAGAGATAGGGGGCGTCCCTACGAGCAGTACTTC. The chain links TRBV20-1 to TRBJ2-7; 7 bases are shared with TRBD1. The junction had 4 bases not matched to a gene; V was cut back by 0 bases and J by 2 bases. CDR1 is DFQATT, CDR2 SNEGSKA, per germline (reference sequence). This CDR3 has 14 residues.

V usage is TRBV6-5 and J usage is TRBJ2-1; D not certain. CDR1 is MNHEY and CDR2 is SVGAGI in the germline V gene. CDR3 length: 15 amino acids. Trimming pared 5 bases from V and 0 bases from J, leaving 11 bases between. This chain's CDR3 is CASSHSASSYNEQFF. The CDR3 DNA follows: TGTGCCAGCAGTCACAGTGCCAGCTCCTACAATGAGCAGTTCTTC.

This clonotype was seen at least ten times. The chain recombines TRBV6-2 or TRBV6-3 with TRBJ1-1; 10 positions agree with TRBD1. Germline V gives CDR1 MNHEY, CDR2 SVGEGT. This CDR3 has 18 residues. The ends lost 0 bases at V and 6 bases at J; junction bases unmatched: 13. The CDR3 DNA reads TGTGCCAGCAGTTACTCTAGCGGACAGGGGGGGATGGACGCTGAAGCTTTCTTT. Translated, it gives CASSYSSGQGGMDAEAFF.

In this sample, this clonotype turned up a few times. CDR3 bases: TGTGCCAGCAGTTTCGGGCCGGCGGATACGCAGTATTTT. Its translation is CASSFGPADTQYF. The chain joins TRBV12-3 or TRBV12-4 to TRBJ2-3; no firm D call. The V and J ends lost 3 bases and 6 bases respectively, with 10 bases between them. This CDR3 spans 13 amino acids.

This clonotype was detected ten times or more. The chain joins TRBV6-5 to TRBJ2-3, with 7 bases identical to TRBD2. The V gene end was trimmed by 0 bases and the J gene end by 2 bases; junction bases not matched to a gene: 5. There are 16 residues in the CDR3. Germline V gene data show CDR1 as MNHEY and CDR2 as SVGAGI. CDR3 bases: TGTGCCAGCAGTTACTCGGGCGGGGGTAACACAGATACGCAGTATTTT. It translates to CASSYSGGGNTDTQYF.

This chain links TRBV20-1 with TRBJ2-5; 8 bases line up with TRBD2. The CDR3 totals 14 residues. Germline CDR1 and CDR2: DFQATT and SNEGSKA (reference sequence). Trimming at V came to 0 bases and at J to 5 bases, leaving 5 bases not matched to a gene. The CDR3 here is CSARDRGGGETQYF. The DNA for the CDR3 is TGCAGTGCTAGAGATCGGGGCGGGGGGGAGACCCAGTACTTC.

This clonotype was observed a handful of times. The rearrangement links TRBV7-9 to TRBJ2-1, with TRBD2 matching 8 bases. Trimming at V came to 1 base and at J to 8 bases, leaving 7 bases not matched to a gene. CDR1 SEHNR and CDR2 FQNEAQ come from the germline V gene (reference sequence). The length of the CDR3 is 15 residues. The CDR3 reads CASSLVSGGRDEQFF. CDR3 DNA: TGTGCCAGCAGCTTAGTGAGCGGGGGTCGCGATGAGCAGTTCTTC.